Sequencing of this T cell receptor beta chain was carried out in a study of blood T cell repertoires in COVID-19. Generated by immunoSEQ multiplex PCR, the TCRdb table keeps only in-frame clones and is missing some. The sample includes fewer than 300,000 clones, approximately 89% of them seen just once. CDR1 is LNHDA, CDR2 SQIVND, per germline (reference sequence). With 4 bases removed from V and 1 base from J, the gap between germline ends came to 7 bases. This CDR3 region has 13 residues. In terms of age and location, participants ranged from roughly 18 to 90 years and lived in about two dozen US areas. This clone was detected only a few times.

This rearrangement joins TRBV19 to TRBJ1-1; D gene uncertain. This TCR came from a woman in her forties with acute COVID-19. Material for sequencing was PBMCs or T cells enriched from blood (not recorded which). CDR3 residues: CASSSRGNTEAFF. In DNA, the CDR3 is TGTGCCAGTAGTAGCCGGGGGAACACTGAAGCTTTCTTT.